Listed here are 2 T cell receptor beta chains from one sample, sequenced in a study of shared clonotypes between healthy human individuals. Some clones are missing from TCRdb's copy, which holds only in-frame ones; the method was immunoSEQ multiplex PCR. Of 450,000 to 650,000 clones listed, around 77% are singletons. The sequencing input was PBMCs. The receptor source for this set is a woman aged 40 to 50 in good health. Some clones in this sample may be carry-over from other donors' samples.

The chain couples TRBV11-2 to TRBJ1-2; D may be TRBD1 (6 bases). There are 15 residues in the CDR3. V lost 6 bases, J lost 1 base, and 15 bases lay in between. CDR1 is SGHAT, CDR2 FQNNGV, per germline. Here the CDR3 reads CASSQGRAVNYGYTF. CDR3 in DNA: TGTGCCAGCAGTCAGGGGCGGGCAGTTAACTATGGCTACACCTTC. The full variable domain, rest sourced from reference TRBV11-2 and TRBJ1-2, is EAGVAQSPRYKIIEKRQSVAFWCNPISGHATLYWYQQILGQGPKLLIQFQNNGVVDDSQLPKDRFSAERLKGVDSTLKIQPAKLEDSAVYLCASSQGRAVNYGYTFGSGTRLTVV.

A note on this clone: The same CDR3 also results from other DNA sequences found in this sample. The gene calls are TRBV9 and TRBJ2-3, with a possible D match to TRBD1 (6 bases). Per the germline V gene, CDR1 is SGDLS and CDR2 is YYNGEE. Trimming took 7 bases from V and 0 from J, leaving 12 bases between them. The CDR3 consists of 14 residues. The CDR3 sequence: CASAPDRSTDTQYF. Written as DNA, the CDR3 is TGTGCCAGCGCGCCCGACAGGAGCACAGATACGCAGTATTTT.